One sample yielded the 5 T cell receptor beta chains listed below, sequenced in a study of glioma-infiltrating T cells after dendritic cell vaccination. Sequencing used immunoSEQ multiplex PCR; TCRdb keeps in-frame clones, though not all of them. The data show tens of thousands of clones, more than 90% seen once. Sequences were derived from blood, sampled before dendritic cell vaccination. The receptors originated from a human donor with glioblastoma.

On this clone: Other nucleotide sequences from this sample produce the same CDR3. This chain links TRBV30 with TRBJ1-6; a weak D match, TRBD1 (5 bases). Trimming removed 2 bases from V and 8 bases from J, with 10 bases in between. Per germline, CDR1 GTSNPN and CDR2 SVGIG (reference sequence). CDR3 length: 13 residues. The CDR3 DNA is TGTGCCTGGAGTAGCCAGGGATATTCACCCCTCCACTTT. It is translated as CAWSSQGYSPLHF.

This chain connects TRBV11-3 to TRBJ2-1; weak D call: TRBD1 (6 bases). V was trimmed by 1 base and J by 5 bases, leaving 12 bases between them. The germline V gene has CDR1 SGHNT and CDR2 YENEEA. The CDR3 is 15 amino acids. CDR3 sequence reads: CASSLGTGTNNEQFF. CDR3 nucleotides: TGTGCCAGCAGCTTAGGTACCGGGACAAACAATGAGCAGTTCTTC.

The chain combines TRBV5-5 with TRBJ1-2; TRBD1 is a possible D gene (6 bases). The CDR3 is made up of 13 amino acids. CDR1 and CDR2 from the germline V gene are SGHKS and YYEKEE (reference sequence). Trimming took 4 bases from V and 4 from J, leaving 11 bases between them. CDR3 DNA sequence: TGTGCCAGCAGCGAGGACAGTTTCTATGGCTACACCTTC. Translating gives CASSEDSFYGYTF.

The J gene is TRBJ2-5, the V gene TRBV7-9; 7 bases fit TRBD2. The CDR3 is 14 amino acids. Trimming removed 5 bases from V and 4 bases from J; junction bases left unmatched: 7. Germline CDR1 reads SEHNR; CDR2 reads FQNEAQ (reference sequence). CDR3 in DNA: TGTGCCAGCAGCCCAAAGCGGGGTGGAGAGACCCAGTACTTC. Its translation: CASSPKRGGETQYF.

The rearrangement uses TRBV5-5 and TRBJ1-2, with 7 positions matching TRBD1. CDR1 SGHKS and CDR2 YYEKEE come from the germline V gene (reference sequence). The CDR3 covers 13 residues. The V gene end was trimmed by 3 bases and the J gene end by 3 bases; junction bases not matched to a gene: 2. The CDR3 reads CASSSGTDYGYTF. Here the CDR3 DNA reads TGTGCCAGCAGCTCGGGGACAGACTATGGCTACACCTTC.